A single sample is the source of the 13 T cell receptor beta chains below, sequenced in a study of early T cells in non-severe SARS-CoV-2 infection. Using its own MiXCR run on the 5' RACE reads, TCRdb lists one record per CDR3 protein. The sample lists under 85,000 distinct CDR3 sequences, approximately 12% occurring once. The material sequenced was whole blood. The receptor set was obtained from an adult who was a healthcare worker with PCR-confirmed SARS-CoV-2 infection or an uninfected control (not recorded which).

This clonotype was recorded a few times. This chain uses TRBV20-1 with TRBJ2-7; possibly TRBD2 for D (6 bases). Germline V gene data show CDR1 as DFQATT and CDR2 as SNEGSKA (reference sequence). The CDR3 runs 15 residues. Trimming stripped 5 bases from V and 6 bases from J, with 23 bases between. CDR3 loop: CSASSPGLGSSEQYF. The CDR3 nucleotides are TGCAGTGCTTCCTCCCCCGGCCTCGGGAGCAGCGAGCAGTACTTC.

This clonotype was observed at least ten times. The chain links TRBV7-2 to TRBJ2-3; 10 bases match TRBD2. V lost 3 bases, J lost 4 bases, and 1 base stayed unmatched. This CDR3 has 14 amino acids. Germline V gives CDR1 SGHTA, CDR2 FQGNSA. DNA for the CDR3: TGTGCCAGCAGCTTCGGACTAGCGGCAGATACGCAGTATTTT. Amino acid sequence: CASSFGLAADTQYF.

This clonotype was seen at least ten times. The chain recombines TRBV10-3 with TRBJ1-4, with D unresolved. V lost 0 bases and J lost 5, with 10 bases in between. This CDR3 is built from 15 residues. Germline V lookup: CDR1 ENHRY, CDR2 SYGVKD. As DNA, the CDR3 is TGTGCCATCAGTGAGTCCGGTGGGCCGAATGAAAAACTGTTTTTT. Protein sequence: CAISESGGPNEKLFF.

The chain employs TRBV6-5 and TRBJ2-5; TRBD1 is a possible D gene (6 bases). Germline CDR1 reads MNHEY; CDR2 reads SVGAGI. The CDR3 spans 14 residues. V was cut by 6 bases and J by 2 bases, with 13 bases left in between. CDR3 loop: CASRTYGQQETQYF. The CDR3, as DNA: TGTGCCAGCAGGACTTACGGACAGCAAGAGACCCAGTACTTC.

The chain links TRBV3-1 to TRBJ2-1, with TRBD2 matching over 8 bases. The trim removed 3 bases at V and 9 bases at J, leaving 4 bases unmatched. The CDR3 runs 13 residues. Germline assignment: CDR1 LGHDT and CDR2 YNNKEL (reference sequence). The CDR3 spells CASSQGLGGEQFF. The CDR3 nucleotides read TGTGCCAGCAGCCAGGGACTAGGAGGTGAGCAGTTCTTC.

There are many counts of this clonotype. The chain carries TRBV9 and TRBJ2-3; no reliable D call. Germline values: CDR1 SGDLS, CDR2 YYNGEE. The V and J ends lost 0 bases and 1 base respectively, with 0 bases between them. The CDR3 extends over 12 amino acids. Written as DNA, the CDR3 is TGTGCCAGCAGCGTAGGCACAGATACGCAGTATTTT. Its protein product is CASSVGTDTQYF. The entire variable domain, with the rest obtained from reference TRBV9 and TRBJ2-3, is as follows: DSGVTQTPKHLITATGQRVTLRCSPRSGDLSVYWYQQSLDQGLQFLIQYYNGEERAKGNILERFSAQQFPDLHSELNLSSLELGDSALYFCASSVGTDTQYFGPGTRLTVL.

There are many counts of this clonotype. V is TRBV10-1 and J is TRBJ2-1, with D possibly matching TRBD1 (6 bases). CDR1 and CDR2 (germline): WNHNN, SYGVQD (reference sequence). The V and J ends lost 6 bases and 8 bases respectively, with 11 bases between them. The CDR3 runs to 12 residues. CDR3 sequence: CASSPDRYEQFF. The CDR3 bases are TGCGCCAGCAGCCCGGACAGATATGAGCAGTTCTTC.

This clonotype came up a few times. The gene calls are TRBV29-1 and TRBJ1-1, with no clear D. This CDR3 spans 9 amino acids. Germline V CDR1 and CDR2: SQVTM, ANQGSEA. The V gene lost 6 bases and the J gene lost 11 bases, with 10 bases spanning the gap. CDR3 sequence (DNA): TGCAGCGTCGGAGGTCCGGCTTTCTTT. It encodes CSVGGPAFF.

The sample holds many counts of this clonotype. V and J are TRBV18 and TRBJ1-1; D is perhaps TRBD1 (5 bases). Germline loops: CDR1 KGHSH, CDR2 LQKENI. The CDR3 is made up of 16 amino acids. The germline V and J ends were trimmed by 3 bases and 5 bases, with 19 bases remaining between them. The CDR3 region is CASSPPGTRRRTEAFF. The CDR3 region has the DNA TGTGCCAGCTCACCCCCTGGGACCCGCAGGAGGACTGAAGCTTTCTTT.

This clonotype was recorded many times. CDR3: CASSLDRGRRINQPQHF. The CDR3 DNA is TGTGCCAGCAGTTTGGATCGAGGGCGCCGAATCAATCAGCCCCAGCATTTT. The chain recombines TRBV28 with TRBJ1-5, with D unclear. The CDR3 is made up of 17 amino acids. Between the trimmed V and J ends, which lost 3 bases and 3 bases, there was a span of 18 bases. Germline values: CDR1 MDHEN, CDR2 SYDVKM.

J is TRBJ1-4 and V is TRBV29-1, with D perhaps matching TRBD1 (5 bases). There are 14 residues in the CDR3. The germline CDR1 and CDR2 sequences are SQVTM and ANQGSEA. V lost 2 bases to trimming and J lost 7 bases, with 14 bases between them. CDR3 DNA: TGCAGCGTTGAATTTTCCGGGCAGGGTGAAAAACTGTTTTTT. Translating gives CSVEFSGQGEKLFF.

As DNA, the CDR3 is TGCAGCGTTGAGACTAGCGGGGGTTCAGATACGCAGTATTTT. Translating gives CSVETSGGSDTQYF. J is TRBJ2-3 and V is TRBV29-1; 12 bases are shared with TRBD2. V trimming: 3 bases; J trimming: 4 bases; junction bases outside the gene matches: 2. The CDR3 sequence is 14 residues long. Germline V lookup: CDR1 SQVTM, CDR2 ANQGSEA.

Many counts were recorded for this clonotype. The rearrangement uses TRBV29-1 and TRBJ2-1; maybe TRBD1 (5 bases). The CDR3 has 13 residues. Germline CDR1 reads SQVTM; CDR2 reads ANQGSEA. The V end was cut by 3 bases, the J end by 4 bases, with 10 bases between. In DNA form, the CDR3 reads TGCAGCGTTGACCAGGGTGGGTACAATGAGCAGTTCTTC. Residues: CSVDQGGYNEQFF.